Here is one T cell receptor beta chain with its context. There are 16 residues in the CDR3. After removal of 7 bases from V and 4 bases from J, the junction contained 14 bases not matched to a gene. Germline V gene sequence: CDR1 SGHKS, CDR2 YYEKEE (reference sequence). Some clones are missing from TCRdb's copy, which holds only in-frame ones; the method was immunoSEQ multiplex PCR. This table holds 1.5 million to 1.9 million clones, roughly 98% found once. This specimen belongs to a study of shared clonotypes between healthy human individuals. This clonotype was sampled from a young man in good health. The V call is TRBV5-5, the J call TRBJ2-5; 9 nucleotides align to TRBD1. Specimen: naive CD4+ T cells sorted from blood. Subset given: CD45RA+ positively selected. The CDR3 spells CASQGTGKPSGETQYF. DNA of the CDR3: TGTGCCAGCCAAGGGACAGGGAAGCCATCCGGAGAGACCCAGTACTTC.